These 26 T cell receptor beta chains originate from one sample sequenced in a study of blood T cell repertoires in COVID-19. The assay was immunoSEQ multiplex PCR, and TCRdb's table has in-frame clones only and misses some. The sample contains approximately 280,000 clones, approximately 89% of which appear only once. Sequencing was performed on PBMCs or T cells enriched from blood (not recorded which). Receptors were obtained from a woman aged 18-30 years who had recovered from COVID-19.

CDR3 in amino acids: CASSEGGNTDTQYF. Written as DNA, the CDR3 is TGTGCCAGCAGCGAGGGAGGGAACACAGATACGCAGTATTTT. The chain is built from TRBV11-3 and TRBJ2-3; 7 nucleotides line up with TRBD2. The CDR3 has 14 amino acids. After removal of 5 bases from V and 2 bases from J, the junction contained 4 bases not matched to a gene. The V gene's germline CDR1 is SGHNT and CDR2 YENEEA.

As DNA, the CDR3 is TGTGCCAGCAGCTTGATCCCAGGGAACTATGGCTACACCTTC. Amino acids: CASSLIPGNYGYTF. The chain employs TRBV5-6 and TRBJ1-2; the D gene is possibly TRBD1 (5 bases). The V end lost 1 base, the J end lost 2 bases, and 9 bases lay between the germline ends. Per germline, CDR1 SGHDT and CDR2 YYEEEE. This CDR3 region has 14 residues.

The chain carries TRBV5-1 and TRBJ2-7, with D possibly being TRBD2 (7 bases). The V end lost 0 bases, the J end lost 0 bases, and 19 bases lay between the germline ends. CDR3 size: 18 residues. Germline CDR1 reads SGHRS; CDR2 reads YFSETQ. CDR3 DNA: TGCGCCAGCAGCTTGGGCTCTCTAGCGGACAGAAGCTCCTACGAGCAGTACTTC. This sequence encodes CASSLGSLADRSSYEQYF. Combining the CDR3 with reference TRBV5-1 and TRBJ2-7 gives the whole variable domain KAGVTQTPRYLIKTRGQQVTLSCSPISGHRSVSWYQQTPGQGLQFLFEYFSETQRNKGNFPGRFSGRQFSNSRSEMNVSTLELGDSALYLCASSLGSLADRSSYEQYFGPGTRLTVT.

Written as DNA, the CDR3 is TGCAGCGTTGATAGTCAGGATGACTATGGCTACACCTTC. Protein product: CSVDSQDDYGYTF. The chain employs TRBV29-1 and TRBJ1-2; unclear D gene. This CDR3 is built from 13 residues. The V gene lost 3 bases and the J gene lost 3 bases, with 11 bases spanning the gap. The germline gives CDR1 SQVTM, CDR2 ANQGSEA.

In DNA, the CDR3 is TGCAGCGTTGTACCAACAGGGTCCCACGAGCAGTACTTC. This sequence encodes CSVVPTGSHEQYF. The gene calls are TRBV29-1 and TRBJ2-7; D may be TRBD1 (6 bases). V shed 4 bases and J shed 5 bases, with 15 bases lying between them. The CDR3 is 13 residues long. Germline CDR1 is SQVTM and CDR2 is ANQGSEA.

The V call is TRBV7-9, the J call TRBJ1-2, with D uncertain. The CDR3 has 15 amino acids. Germline V gene sequence: CDR1 SEHNR, CDR2 FQNEAQ (reference sequence). The germline V and J ends were trimmed by 1 base and 6 bases, with 15 bases remaining between them. Here the CDR3 reads CASSLGYVQVDGYTF. The CDR3 DNA sequence: TGTGCCAGCAGCTTAGGGTATGTGCAGGTCGATGGCTACACCTTC.

J is TRBJ2-2 and V is TRBV28; maybe TRBD2 (6 bases). The CDR3 has 13 amino acids. Deletions cut 10 bases from V and 1 base from J, with 10 bases between. Germline lookup yields CDR1 MDHEN and CDR2 SYDVKM. CDR3 nucleotides: TGTGCCAACCGAGCGGGGAACACCGGGGAGCTGTTTTTT. Its protein product is CANRAGNTGELFF.

The genes are TRBV29-1 and TRBJ2-7; 7 bases agree with TRBD2. CDR3 size: 14 residues. Germline values: CDR1 SQVTM, CDR2 ANQGSEA. Trimming took 4 bases from V and 0 from J; bases not matched to a gene: 6. The CDR3 sequence: CSVGAREGSYEQYF. The CDR3 nucleotides are TGCAGCGTTGGGGCCAGGGAGGGCTCCTACGAGCAGTACTTC.

This chain uses TRBV5-4 with TRBJ2-1; TRBD2 matches 11 bases. Germline assignment: CDR1 SGHNT and CDR2 YYREEE (reference sequence). V shed 2 bases and J 3 bases; nucleotides not matched to a gene: 1. CDR3 size: 15 residues. The CDR3 DNA follows: TGTGCCAGCAGCTTTACTAGCGGGAGCTACAATGAGCAGTTCTTC. It encodes CASSFTSGSYNEQFF.

The V call is TRBV19, the J call TRBJ2-5, with D perhaps matching TRBD2 (5 bases). This CDR3 contains 16 residues. The V end lost 4 bases, the J end lost 4 bases, and 19 bases lay between the germline ends. CDR1 is LNHDA and CDR2 is SQIVND in the germline V gene (reference sequence). CDR3 in DNA: TGTGCCAGTAGTACTAATCCCGGGGTACCTCGAGAGACCCAGTACTTC. Its translation is CASSTNPGVPRETQYF.

The rearrangement joins TRBV27 to TRBJ2-3; a possible D gene is TRBD1 (5 bases). This CDR3 contains 14 residues. The V and J ends lost 5 bases and 3 bases respectively, with 12 bases between them. Germline CDR1 reads MNHEY; CDR2 reads SMNVEV (reference sequence). CDR3 protein: CASSQGLGTDTQYF. The DNA for the CDR3 is TGTGCCAGCAGTCAGGGATTGGGAACAGATACGCAGTATTTT.

This clone was detected ten times or more. V gene TRBV19 combines with J gene TRBJ1-1; tentative D call: TRBD1 (6 bases). The CDR3 spans 13 residues. From germline, CDR1 is LNHDA and CDR2 SQIVND (reference sequence). Trimming removed 4 bases from V and 9 bases from J, with 15 bases in between. As DNA, the CDR3 is TGTGCCAGTAGTACCGTAACAGGGTTCCAAGCTTTCTTT. This translates into CASSTVTGFQAFF.

This chain joins TRBV7-2 and TRBJ1-2, with 10 bases fitting TRBD1. The CDR3 length is 15 residues. Germline V gene sequence: CDR1 SGHTA, CDR2 FQGNSA. V lost 5 bases, J lost 4 bases, and 7 bases stayed unmatched. CDR3 region: CASSPRQGAPYGYTF. The CDR3 coding sequence is TGTGCCAGCAGCCCAAGACAGGGGGCGCCCTATGGCTACACCTTC.

The chain is built from TRBV4-1 and TRBJ2-7, with 8 bases that match TRBD2. Per germline, CDR1 MGHRA and CDR2 YSYEKL. The CDR3 has 15 amino acids. V was pared by 2 bases and J by 2 bases, with 5 bases of the junction left unmatched. In DNA form, the CDR3 reads TGCGCCAGCAGCCAATCCGGGACTAGAGCCTACGAGCAGTACTTC. Protein product: CASSQSGTRAYEQYF.

The chain joins TRBV5-1 to TRBJ2-7; 8 bases are a match to TRBD1. Germline CDR1 and CDR2: SGHRS and YFSETQ. J lost 2 bases, V lost 5 bases, and 6 bases had no gene match. This CDR3 contains 14 residues. CDR3 protein: CASRPDRAPYEQYF. CDR3 in DNA: TGCGCCAGCAGGCCGGACAGGGCACCCTACGAGCAGTACTTC. Full variable domain (remainder filled in from reference TRBV5-1 and TRBJ2-7): KAGVTQTPRYLIKTRGQQVTLSCSPISGHRSVSWYQQTPGQGLQFLFEYFSETQRNKGNFPGRFSGRQFSNSRSEMNVSTLELGDSALYLCASRPDRAPYEQYFGPGTRLTVT.

This clone was detected only once. The rearrangement uses TRBV20-1 and TRBJ1-5; D is perhaps TRBD1 (5 bases). The CDR3 contains 17 residues. The V end was cut by 3 bases, the J end by 2 bases, with 20 bases between. The germline V gene has CDR1 DFQATT and CDR2 SNEGSKA (reference sequence). The CDR3: CSASPGGANRRNQPQHF. The CDR3 DNA follows: TGCAGTGCTAGTCCCGGAGGGGCCAACCGTCGCAATCAGCCCCAGCATTTT.

This clone appeared once. The chain couples TRBV7-8 to TRBJ1-2; TRBD1 matches at 10 bases. The CDR3 is made up of 15 amino acids. Unmatched junction bases numbered 8, after V lost 5 bases and J lost 5 bases. Germline CDR1 reads SGHVS; CDR2 reads FQNEAQ. The CDR3 reads CASSLRQGAGYGYTF. The CDR3 DNA reads TGTGCCAGCAGCCTTAGACAGGGGGCAGGGTATGGCTACACCTTC.

The chain joins TRBV6-5 to TRBJ2-1; 10 bases align to TRBD1. The junction had 4 bases not matched to a gene; V was cut back by 7 bases and J by 4 bases. The germline gives CDR1 MNHEY, CDR2 SVGAGI. CDR3 size: 14 residues. CDR3 coding DNA: TGTGCCAGCACCGGGACAGGGGCTTACAATGAGCAGTTCTTC. It is translated as CASTGTGAYNEQFF.

The J gene is TRBJ2-7, the V gene TRBV4-1; 11 bases agree with TRBD1. Germline lookup yields CDR1 MGHRA and CDR2 YSYEKL. V shed 1 base, J shed 4 bases, and the junction held 3 bases outside the gene matches. The CDR3 extends over 15 amino acids. The CDR3 region has the DNA TGCGCCAGCAGCCAAGGGACAGGGGGCGGTTACGAGCAGTACTTC. It specifies CASSQGTGGGYEQYF.

The V gene is TRBV5-4, the J gene TRBJ2-3, with unresolved D. V lost 4 bases, J lost 0 bases, and 9 bases lay in between. This CDR3 region has 14 residues. Germline assignment: CDR1 SGHNT and CDR2 YYREEE (reference sequence). As DNA, the CDR3 is TGTGCCAGCAGCCCTCTCCCCAGCACAGATACGCAGTATTTT. Encoded protein: CASSPLPSTDTQYF.

CDR3 sequence: CASSLDLGQETQYF. In DNA form, the CDR3 reads TGTGCCAGCAGCTTAGATCTCGGCCAAGAGACCCAGTACTTC. The chain couples TRBV11-3 to TRBJ2-5; D uncertain. Trimming stripped 0 bases from V and 1 base from J, with 6 bases between. CDR3 size: 14 residues. Per germline, CDR1 SGHNT and CDR2 YENEEA.

The V gene is TRBV9, the J gene TRBJ2-1, with no clear D. V was shortened by 0 bases and J by 0 bases, with 7 bases between the two germline ends. Germline V gene sequence: CDR1 SGDLS, CDR2 YYNGEE. The CDR3 is made up of 15 amino acids. CDR3 loop: CASSVVSASYNEQFF. The CDR3 region has the DNA TGTGCCAGCAGCGTAGTGAGCGCCTCCTACAATGAGCAGTTCTTC.

The V and J genes are TRBV30 and TRBJ1-5; possible D gene TRBD1, 5 bases. Germline CDR1 GTSNPN, CDR2 SVGIG (reference sequence). Trimming took off 6 bases at V and 10 bases at J, with 16 bases between the two ends. The CDR3 sequence is 12 residues long. Here the CDR3 DNA reads TGTGCCTGTGGACACCTCGGGTTACCCCAGCATTTT. As protein: CACGHLGLPQHF.

The chain links TRBV7-3 to TRBJ2-7; 8 bases align to TRBD1. The CDR3 loop spans 13 amino acids. Germline trimming cut 3 bases from V and 7 bases from J; bases unmatched to any gene: 5. Germline V gives CDR1 SGHTA, CDR2 FQGTGA. This CDR3 is CASSLQGAGEQYF. CDR3 bases: TGTGCCAGCAGCTTGCAGGGGGCCGGGGAGCAGTACTTC.

CDR3: CASSITGNEKLFF. CDR3 nucleotides: TGTGCCAGTAGTATCACAGGGAACGAAAAACTGTTTTTT. The V gene is TRBV19, the J gene TRBJ1-4; perhaps TRBD1 as D (6 bases). V was clipped by 3 bases and J by 8 bases, with 10 bases between them. The CDR3 is 13 residues long. Germline values: CDR1 LNHDA, CDR2 SQIVND (reference sequence).

The chain carries TRBV3-1 (or the pseudogene TRBV3-2) and TRBJ2-7, with 8 bases matching TRBD2. With 3 bases clipped from V and 7 bases from J, the junction kept 17 bases outside the gene matches. The germline gives CDR1 LGHDT, CDR2 YNNKEL (reference sequence). This CDR3 has 17 amino acids. The CDR3 DNA is TGTGCCAGCAGCCAGGACGCACTAGCGGAGGACCCTTGGGAGCAGTACTTC. Translated, it gives CASSQDALAEDPWEQYF.